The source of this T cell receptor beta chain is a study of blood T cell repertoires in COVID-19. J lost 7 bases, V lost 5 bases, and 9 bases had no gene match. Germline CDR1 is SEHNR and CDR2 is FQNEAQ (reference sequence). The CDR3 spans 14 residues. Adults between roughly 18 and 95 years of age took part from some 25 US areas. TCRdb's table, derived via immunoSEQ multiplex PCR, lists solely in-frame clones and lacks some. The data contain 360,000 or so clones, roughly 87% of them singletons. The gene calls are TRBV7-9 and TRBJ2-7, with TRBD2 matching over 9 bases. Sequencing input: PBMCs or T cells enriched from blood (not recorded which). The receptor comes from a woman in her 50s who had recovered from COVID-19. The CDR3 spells CASSLRAGGGEQYF. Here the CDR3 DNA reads TGTGCCAGCAGCCTGCGGGCGGGAGGGGGTGAGCAGTACTTC. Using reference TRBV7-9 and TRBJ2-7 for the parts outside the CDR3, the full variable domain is DTGVSQNPRHKITKRGQNVTFRCDPISEHNRLYWYRQTLGQGPEFLTYFQNEAQLEKSRLLSDRFSAERPKGSFSTLEIQRTEQGDSAMYLCASSLRAGGGEQYFGPGTRLTVT.